This note documents a single TCR beta chain sequence. In Seattle, patients joined the study during active infection and were tracked longitudinally. This entry comes from a study of blood T cell repertoires in COVID-19. Overall study context: Samples representing acute and convalescent COVID-19 were sourced from the United States, Italy and Spain. The analysed material was cDNA or gDNA that came from T cells, B-cell-depleted T cells, or PBMCs.

Authors' processing steps: Nucleated cell counts were estimated from reference gene primer amplification. Using immunoSEQ multiplex PCR, the repertoire was profiled, and TCRdb retains in-frame clones only, with some absent. That table supplies the V and J calls and clone size; D and trimming were determined from the DNA. The sample lists about 180,000 clones, 85% occurring once. With 4 bases clipped from V and 6 bases from J, the junction kept 5 bases outside the gene matches. From germline, CDR1 is SGHTA and CDR2 FQGNSA. This CDR3 comprises 15 residues. The receptor comes from a woman aged 45-60 years with COVID-19, enrolled during active disease. The chain is built from TRBV7-2 and TRBJ1-4; 10 bases map to TRBD1. Sequenced: peripheral blood. CDR3 amino acids: CASSSTGGAYEKLFF. The CDR3 DNA follows: TGTGCCAGCAGCTCGACAGGGGGCGCGTATGAAAAACTGTTTTTT.